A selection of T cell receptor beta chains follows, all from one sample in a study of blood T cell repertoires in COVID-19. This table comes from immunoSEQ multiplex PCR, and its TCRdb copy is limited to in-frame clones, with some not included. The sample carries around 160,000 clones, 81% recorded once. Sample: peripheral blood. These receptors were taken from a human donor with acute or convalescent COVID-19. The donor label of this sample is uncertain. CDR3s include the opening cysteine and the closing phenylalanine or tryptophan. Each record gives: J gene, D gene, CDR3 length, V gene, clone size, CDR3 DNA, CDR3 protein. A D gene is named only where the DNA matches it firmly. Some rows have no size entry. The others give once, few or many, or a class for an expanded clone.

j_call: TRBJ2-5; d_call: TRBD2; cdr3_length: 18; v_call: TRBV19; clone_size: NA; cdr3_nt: TGTGCCAGTAGTCCCAATTTCGGTAGCGGGGGACCCCAAGAGACCCAGTACTTC; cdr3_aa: CASSPNFGSGGPQETQYF
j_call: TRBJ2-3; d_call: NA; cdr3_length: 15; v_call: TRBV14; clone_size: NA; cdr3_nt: TGTGCCAGCAGCCAAGGACTTGGGCGGGGAGATACGCAGTATTTT; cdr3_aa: CASSQGLGRGDTQYF
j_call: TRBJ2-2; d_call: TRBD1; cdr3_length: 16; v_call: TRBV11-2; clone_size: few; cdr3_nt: TGTGCCAGCAGCTTGCAACAGGGGTCGAGCACCGGGGAGCTGTTTTTT; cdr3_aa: CASSLQQGSSTGELFF
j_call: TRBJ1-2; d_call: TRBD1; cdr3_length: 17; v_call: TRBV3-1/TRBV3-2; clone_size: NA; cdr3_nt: TGTGCCAGCAGCCAAGATTTGTTTACAGGGGGCTTGGCGGGCTACACCTTC; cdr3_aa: CASSQDLFTGGLAGYTF
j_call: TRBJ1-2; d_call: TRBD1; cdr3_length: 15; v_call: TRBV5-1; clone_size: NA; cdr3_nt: TGCGCCAGCAGCCCGGATACAGGGGGACGAAATGGCTACACCTTC; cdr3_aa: CASSPDTGGRNGYTF
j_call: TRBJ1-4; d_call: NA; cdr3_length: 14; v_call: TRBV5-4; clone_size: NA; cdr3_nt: TGTGCCAGCAGCTTGGGGCAGGGATATGAAAAACTGTTTTTT; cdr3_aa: CASSLGQGYEKLFF
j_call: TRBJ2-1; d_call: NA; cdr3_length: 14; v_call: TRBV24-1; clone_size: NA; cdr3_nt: TGTGCCACCAGTGAGGCGGGGGCCATCAATGAGCAGTTCTTC; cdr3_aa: CATSEAGAINEQFF
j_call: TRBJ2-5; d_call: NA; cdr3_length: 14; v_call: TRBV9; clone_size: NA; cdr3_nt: TGTGCCAGCAGCATCCGAGGCGGACAAGAGACCCAGTACTTC; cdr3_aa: CASSIRGGQETQYF
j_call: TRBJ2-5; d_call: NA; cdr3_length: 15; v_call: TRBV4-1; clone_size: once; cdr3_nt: TGCGCCAGCAGCCAAGATACCCTCCTCGGGGGGACCCAGTACTTC; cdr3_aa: CASSQDTLLGGTQYF
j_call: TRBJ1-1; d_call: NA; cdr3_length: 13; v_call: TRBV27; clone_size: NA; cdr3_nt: TGTGCCAGCAGTTTGAGCGTTAACACTGAAGCTTTCTTT; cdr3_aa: CASSLSVNTEAFF
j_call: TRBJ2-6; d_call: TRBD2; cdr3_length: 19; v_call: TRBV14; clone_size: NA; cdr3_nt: TGTGCCAGCAGCCGATTAACTAGCGGGGGGGCCAACGGGGCCAACGTCCTGACTTTC; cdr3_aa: CASSRLTSGGANGANVLTF
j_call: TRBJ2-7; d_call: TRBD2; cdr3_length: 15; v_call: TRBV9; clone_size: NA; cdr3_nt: TGTGCCAGCAGCATCCGAGCGGGGGCGTCGGGCGAGCAGTACTTC; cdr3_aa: CASSIRAGASGEQYF
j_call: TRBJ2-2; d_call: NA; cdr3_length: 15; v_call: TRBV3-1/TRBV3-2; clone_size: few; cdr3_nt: TGTGCCAGCAGCCTGACTAGTTGGAACACCGGGGAGCTGTTTTTT; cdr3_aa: CASSLTSWNTGELFF
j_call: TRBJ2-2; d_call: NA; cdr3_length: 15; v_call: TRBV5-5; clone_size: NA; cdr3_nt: TGTGCCAGCAGCTGGGAGACGTATTCTACCGGGGAGCTGTTTTTT; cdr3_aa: CASSWETYSTGELFF
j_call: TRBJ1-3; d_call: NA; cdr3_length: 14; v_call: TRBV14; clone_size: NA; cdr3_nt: TGTGCCAGCAGGCCGGCGGGGTCTGGAAACACCATATATTTT; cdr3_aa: CASRPAGSGNTIYF
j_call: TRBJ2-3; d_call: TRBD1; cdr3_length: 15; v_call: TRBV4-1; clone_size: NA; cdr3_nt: TGCGCCAGCAGCCTAGACAGGGCAAGCACAGATACGCAGTATTTT; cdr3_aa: CASSLDRASTDTQYF
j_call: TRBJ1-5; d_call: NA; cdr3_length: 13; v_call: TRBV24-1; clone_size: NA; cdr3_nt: TGTGCCATCTCAGGGGAAGGCAATCAGCCCCAGCATTTT; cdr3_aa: CAISGEGNQPQHF
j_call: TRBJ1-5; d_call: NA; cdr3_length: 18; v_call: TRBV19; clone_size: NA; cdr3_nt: TGTGCCAGTAGTATATACCCCCCCAGGGAACATAGCAATCAGCCCCAGCATTTT; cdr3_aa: CASSIYPPREHSNQPQHF
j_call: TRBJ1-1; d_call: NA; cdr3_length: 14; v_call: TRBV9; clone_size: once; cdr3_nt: TGTGCCAGCAGCCCGCAGGGGTATGACACTGAAGCTTTCTTT; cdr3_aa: CASSPQGYDTEAFF
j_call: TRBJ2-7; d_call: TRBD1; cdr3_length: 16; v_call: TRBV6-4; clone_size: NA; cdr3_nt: TGTGCCAGCAGTGACAGGGAAGCAGGGGGTACCTACGAGCAGTACTTC; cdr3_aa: CASSDREAGGTYEQYF
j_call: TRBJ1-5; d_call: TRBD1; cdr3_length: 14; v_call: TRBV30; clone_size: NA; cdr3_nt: TGTGCCTGGAGTGGGACAGGGCTGAATCAGCCCCAGCATTTT; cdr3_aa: CAWSGTGLNQPQHF
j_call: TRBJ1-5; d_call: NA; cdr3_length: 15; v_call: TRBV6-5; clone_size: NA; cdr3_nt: TGTGCCAGCAGGACACGTTTGGTGGGCAATCAGCCCCAGCATTTT; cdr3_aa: CASRTRLVGNQPQHF
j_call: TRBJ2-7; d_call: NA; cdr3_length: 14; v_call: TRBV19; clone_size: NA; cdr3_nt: TGTGCCAGTAGTGGACAGTTGAGCTCCTACGAGCAGTACTTC; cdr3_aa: CASSGQLSSYEQYF
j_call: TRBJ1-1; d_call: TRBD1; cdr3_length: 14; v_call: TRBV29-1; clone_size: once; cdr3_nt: TGCAGCGTCCGGGACAGGGGGCCGGGCACTGAAGCTTTCTTT; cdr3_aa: CSVRDRGPGTEAFF
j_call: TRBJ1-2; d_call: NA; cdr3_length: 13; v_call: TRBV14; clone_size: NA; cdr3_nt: TGTGCCAGCAGCCAAGTAGATGGTTATGGCTACACCTTC; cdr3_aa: CASSQVDGYGYTF